A selection of T cell receptor beta chains follows, all from one sample in a study of T cells after yellow fever vaccination. TCRdb independently ran MiXCR on the 5' RACE reads; one entry per CDR3 protein. The sample lists 200,000 to 300,000 distinct CDR3 sequences; about an eighth were seen once. The source material was CD4+ T cells sorted from PBMCs, sampled 45 days after the yellow fever booster vaccination. The origin of the receptors is a man aged 30 to 39 who received the YFV17D yellow fever vaccine. CDR3s leave out the opening cysteine and the closing phenylalanine or tryptophan.

j_call,v_call,cdr3_aa
TRBJ2-5,TRBV9,ASSASAGAVETQY
TRBJ2-7,TRBV28,ATRMGQRRALREQY
TRBJ2-3,TRBV4-3,ASSVRPSDADTQY
TRBJ1-5,TRBV30,AWSSAGTEIKPQH
TRBJ2-7,TRBV12-2,ASRSRKPGHTSSRVY
TRBJ2-1,TRBV29-1,SVEMGVMGEQF
TRBJ2-4,TRBV12-3/TRBV12-4,ASSILTGAKNIQY
TRBJ2-7,TRBV20-1,SARTQLWEQY
TRBJ2-7,TRBV7-2,ASSLSGSLSYEQY
TRBJ2-2,TRBV29-1,SVGWGPNTLNTGELF
TRBJ1-1,TRBV6-2/TRBV6-3,ASSHPQGTEAF
TRBJ1-1,TRBV5-1,ASGVGNTEAF
TRBJ2-7,TRBV5-1,ASSLQRLHEQY
TRBJ2-7,TRBV20-1,SAYPGQGRYEQY
TRBJ1-5,TRBV6-5,ASSYPGPQH
TRBJ2-2,TRBV6-1,ASSPPGSWSGELF
TRBJ1-1,TRBV3-1,ASRDTGTRNTEAF
TRBJ2-7,TRBV3-1,ASKAGADYEQY
TRBJ2-5,TRBV29-1,SVETLQGAEETQY
TRBJ2-1,TRBV6-2/TRBV6-3,ASSSGGRGLAGYNEQF
TRBJ1-1,TRBV6-2/TRBV6-3,ASSAAGTANTEAF
TRBJ2-3,TRBV5-1,ASSFRLGGDTQY
TRBJ2-5,TRBV9,TSSEAGQGPFETQY
TRBJ2-5,TRBV20-1,SATEDPQETQY
TRBJ2-7,TRBV7-2,ASSYIRARLAGEQY
TRBJ1-5,TRBV5-6,ASSRDSNSNQPQH
TRBJ2-3,TRBV12-3/TRBV12-4,ASSFRTSGRDTQY
TRBJ2-2,TRBV29-1,SAGGQGKTGELF